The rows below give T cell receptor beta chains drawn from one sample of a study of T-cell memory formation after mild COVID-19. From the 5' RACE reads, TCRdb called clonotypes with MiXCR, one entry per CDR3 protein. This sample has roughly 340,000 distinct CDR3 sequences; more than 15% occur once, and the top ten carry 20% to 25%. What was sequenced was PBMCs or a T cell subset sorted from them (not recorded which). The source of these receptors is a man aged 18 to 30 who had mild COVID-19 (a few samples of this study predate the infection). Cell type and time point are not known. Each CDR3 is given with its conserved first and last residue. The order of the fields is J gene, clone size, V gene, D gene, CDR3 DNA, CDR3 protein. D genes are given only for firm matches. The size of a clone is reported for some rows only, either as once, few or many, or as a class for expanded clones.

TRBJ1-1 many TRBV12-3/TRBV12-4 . TGTGCCAGCACCCAAGTGGACACTGAAGCTTTCTTT CASTQVDTEAFF
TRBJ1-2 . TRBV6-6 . TGTGCCAGCAGTTACTACCCCTACAGGAGTTATGGCTACACCTTC CASSYYPYRSYGYTF
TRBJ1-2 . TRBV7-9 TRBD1 TGTGCCAGCAGCTTTGAGGGGGCCAGAAGAAACTATGGCTACACCTTC CASSFEGARRNYGYTF
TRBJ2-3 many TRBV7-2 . TGTGCCAGCAGCTACCTAGGCACAGATACGCAGTATTTT CASSYLGTDTQYF
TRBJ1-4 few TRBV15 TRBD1 TGTGCCACCAGCAGGGAACTGACAGGGAATAGTGAAAAACTGTTTTTT CATSRELTGNSEKLFF
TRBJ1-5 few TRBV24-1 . TGTGCCACCAGTGATGGTCGGAATCAGCCCCAGCATTTT CATSDGRNQPQHF
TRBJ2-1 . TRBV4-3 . TGCGCCAGCCGCTGGGCGGAGAGCTCCTACAATGAGCAGTTCTTC CASRWAESSYNEQFF
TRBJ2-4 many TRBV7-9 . TGTGCCAGCAGCTCAACTATGGGCCACGGAGCGGGTATAAACATTCAGTACTTC CASSSTMGHGAGINIQYF
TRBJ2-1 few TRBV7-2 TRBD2 TGTGCCAGCAGCTCCGCCCAGCGGGGGGGCAATGAGCAGTTCTTC CASSSAQRGGNEQFF
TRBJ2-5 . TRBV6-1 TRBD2 TGTGCCAGCATGTCTAGCGGGTACCAAGAGACCCAGTACTTC CASMSSGYQETQYF
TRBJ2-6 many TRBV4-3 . TGCGCCAGCAGCCAAGATATTGTCTCTGGGGCCAACGTCCTGACTTTC CASSQDIVSGANVLTF
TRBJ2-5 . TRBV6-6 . TGTGCCAGCAGTCAGGGGACCCAGTACTTC CASSQGTQYF
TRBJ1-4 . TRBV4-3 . TGCGCCAGCAGCCAATCGAGGCTGGGGAGTGAAAAACTGTTTTTT CASSQSRLGSEKLFF
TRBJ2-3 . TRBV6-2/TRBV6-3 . TGTGCCAGCAGTTCTAGTCCCACAGATACGCAGTATTTT CASSSSPTDTQYF
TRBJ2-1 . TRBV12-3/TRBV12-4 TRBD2 TGTGCCAGCAGTCCGACGCGACTAGCGGGGATCTACAATGAGCAGTTCTTC CASSPTRLAGIYNEQFF
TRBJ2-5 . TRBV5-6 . TGTGCCAGCAGGAGGTTAGAGGGACAAGAGACCCAGTACTTC CASRRLEGQETQYF
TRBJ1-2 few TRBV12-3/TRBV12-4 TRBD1 TGTGCCAGCAGAACCGGGACAGGTACCACGCAGGGCGGCTACACCTTC CASRTGTGTTQGGYTF
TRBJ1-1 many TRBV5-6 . TGTGCCAGCAGCCTGGGGGTCACTGAAGCTTTCTTT CASSLGVTEAFF
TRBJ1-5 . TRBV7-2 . TGTGCCAGCAGCCTTACAGGGAGAGGTCAGCCCCAGCATTTT CASSLTGRGQPQHF
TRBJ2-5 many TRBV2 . TGTGCCAGCAGAACCCAAGAGACCCAGTACTTC CASRTQETQYF
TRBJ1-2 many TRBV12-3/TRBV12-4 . TGTGCCAGCAGCCCGAACGGGGATGGCTACACCTTC CASSPNGDGYTF
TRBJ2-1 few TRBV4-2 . TGTGCCAGCAGCCAGGAAGGGACTTGGCGACGCGACAATGAGCAGTTCTTC CASSQEGTWRRDNEQFF
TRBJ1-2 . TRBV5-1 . TGCGCCAGCAGCGCGGACAGCTATGGCTACACCTTC CASSADSYGYTF
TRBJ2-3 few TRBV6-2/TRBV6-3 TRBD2 TGTGCCAGCAGCCCCCAGGCTAGCGGGGGGACGAGCACAGATACGCAGTATTTT CASSPQASGGTSTDTQYF
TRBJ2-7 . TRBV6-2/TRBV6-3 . TGTGCCAGCAGTTACGTCGGGGCCGGGGAGCAGTACTTC CASSYVGAGEQYF
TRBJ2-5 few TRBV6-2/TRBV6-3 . TGTGCCAGCAGTTACGCAGGCCAAGAGACCCAGTACTTC CASSYAGQETQYF
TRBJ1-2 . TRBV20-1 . TGCAGTGCTCCCGACAGGTCCTATGGCTACACCTTC CSAPDRSYGYTF
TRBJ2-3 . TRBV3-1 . TGTGCCAGCAGCCACAGCGTTAGCACAGATACGCAGTATTTT CASSHSVSTDTQYF
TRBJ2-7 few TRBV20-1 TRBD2 TGCAGTGCTAGAGAGGCGGGAGGATACGAGCAGTACTTC CSAREAGGYEQYF
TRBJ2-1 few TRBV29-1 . TGCAGCGCCTCACTGGGGGGGCTGGACAATGAGCAGTTCTTC CSASLGGLDNEQFF
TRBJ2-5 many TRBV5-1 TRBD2 TGCGCCAGCAGCTTGGTATCTAGCGGGGAAGAGACCCAGTACTTC CASSLVSSGEETQYF
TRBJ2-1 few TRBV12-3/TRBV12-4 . TGTGCCAGCAGCCTCGAGCGGACCTCCTACAATGAGCAGTTCTTC CASSLERTSYNEQFF
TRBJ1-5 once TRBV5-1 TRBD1 TGCGCCAGCAGCTTGGGGGACAGGGTCGGTCAGCCCCAGCATTTT CASSLGDRVGQPQHF
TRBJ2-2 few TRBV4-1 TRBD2 TGCGCCAGCAGTCGTAACCCGGGACTAGCGGCGAACACCGGGGAGCTGTTTTTT CASSRNPGLAANTGELFF
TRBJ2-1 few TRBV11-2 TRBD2 TGTGCCAGCAGCGGGAGGACTAGCGGGGGACCCTCCTACAATGAGCAGTTCTTC CASSGRTSGGPSYNEQFF
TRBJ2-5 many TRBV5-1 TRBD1 TGCGCCAGCAGCTTGACGACAGGGATGGTGACCCAGTACTTC CASSLTTGMVTQYF
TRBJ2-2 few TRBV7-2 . TGTGCCAGCAGCCGTAGGGGGGGCCCTGACACCGGGGAGCTGTTTTTT CASSRRGGPDTGELFF
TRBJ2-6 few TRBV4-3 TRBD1 TGCGCCTCCGCCGGGACAGCAAGCTCTGGGGCCAACGTCCTGACTTTC CASAGTASSGANVLTF
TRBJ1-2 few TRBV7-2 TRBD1 TGTGCCAGCAGCTTAGGGACAGGGGTCACCTATGGCTACACCTTC CASSLGTGVTYGYTF
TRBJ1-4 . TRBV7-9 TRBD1 TGTGCCAGCACCTACCGACAGGGGGGTGAAAAACTGTTTTTT CASTYRQGGEKLFF
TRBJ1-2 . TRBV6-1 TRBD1 TGTGCCAGCAGTACCGGGACAGGCGTCCCCGGCTACACCTTC CASSTGTGVPGYTF
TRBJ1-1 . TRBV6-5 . TGTGCCAGCAGAAGGGACACCATGAACACTGAAGCTTTCTTT CASRRDTMNTEAFF
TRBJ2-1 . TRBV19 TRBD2 TGTGCCAGTACCCGCGATCCGACTAGCGGGGTATACAATGAGCAGTTCTTC CASTRDPTSGVYNEQFF
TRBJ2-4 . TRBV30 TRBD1 TGTGCCTGGAGTAGTTGGACAGGGGGCAAAAACATTCAGTACTTC CAWSSWTGGKNIQYF
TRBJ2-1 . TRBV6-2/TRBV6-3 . TGTGCCAGCAGTTATTTGGGGTATGAGCAGTTCTTC CASSYLGYEQFF
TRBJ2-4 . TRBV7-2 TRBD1 TGTGCCAGCAGCTTAGTTATGGGACAGATATTGTACTTC CASSLVMGQILYF
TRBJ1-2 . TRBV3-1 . TGTGCCAGCAGCCAAGGGATAGAGGGAGGCTACACTTTC CASSQGIEGGYTF
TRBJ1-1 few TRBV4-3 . TGCGCCAGCAGCCAAGGTAGGCGTCCAGGCACTGAAGCTTTCTTT CASSQGRRPGTEAFF
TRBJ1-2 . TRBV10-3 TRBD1 TGTGCCATCAGTTCCGGGACAGGGGGCAACTATGGCTACACCTTC CAISSGTGGNYGYTF
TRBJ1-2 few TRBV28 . TGTGCCAGCAAGGTCGGGTTTGGCTACACCTTC CASKVGFGYTF